The present entry profiles one T cell receptor beta chain with its context. CDR1 LNHDA and CDR2 SQIVND come from the germline V gene (reference sequence). Trimming removed 4 bases from V and 4 bases from J, with 16 bases in between. The CDR3 extends over 15 amino acids. The data stem from a study of blood T cell repertoires in COVID-19. Study-wide context: The study drew acute and convalescent COVID-19 samples from the United States, Italy and Spain. Sources were T cells, B-cell-depleted T cells, or PBMCs; the material itself was cDNA or gDNA.

Original methodology: Amplification of reference gene primers provided the estimated nucleated cell counts. Using immunoSEQ multiplex PCR, the repertoire was profiled, and TCRdb retains in-frame clones only, with some absent. The D gene and trimming were derived from the DNA, and the V and J assignments and clone size from that table. Of some 220,000 clones in the sample, about 85% were seen once. The chain combines TRBV19 with TRBJ1-2, with D perhaps matching TRBD1 (5 bases). This clonotype was sampled from a woman in her sixties with active or convalescent COVID-19. What was sequenced was peripheral blood. The CDR3 bases are TGTGCCAGTAGTAGGGATTTCAGGGTTTTCTATGGCTACACCTTC. Translation gives CASSRDFRVFYGYTF.